This TCR beta chain emerged from a study of cytotoxic CD8 clonotypes in ibrutinib-treated CLL. Study results and limitations: Patients had baseline clonality above age-matched healthy donors, and this clonality moved with circulating CD8+ T-cell counts. Contraction or stability on treatment characterized the public clonotypes, which were uncommon.

Germline values: CDR1 SNHLY, CDR2 FYNNEI. The length of the CDR3 is 15 residues. V gave up 4 bases and J gave up 2 bases; unmatched junction bases: 3. Concerning this clone: Its antigen is as yet unknown.

Some clones are missing from TCRdb's copy, which holds only in-frame ones; the method was immunoSEQ multiplex PCR. The repertoire holds around 140,000 clones, with more than 75% as singletons. The receptor was isolated from a human donor with chronic lymphocytic leukemia. The sample in question was PBMCs, obtained after 24 months of ibrutinib treatment. The chain couples TRBV2 to TRBJ2-3; TRBD2 aligns across 10 bases. In DNA form, the CDR3 reads TGTGCCAGCAGTGGGCTAGCGGGAGCCACAGATACGCAGTATTTT. Translation gives CASSGLAGATDTQYF.